Following are 17 T cell receptor beta chains from one sample sequenced in a study of blood T cell repertoires in COVID-19. Assay used: immunoSEQ multiplex PCR; TCRdb lists only in-frame clones, some missing. The table records about 150,000 clones, roughly 84% of them present only once. The source material was PBMCs or T cells enriched from blood (not recorded which). The receptors here all came from a woman in her forties or fifties who had been exposed to COVID-19.

This clone was counted once. V is TRBV7-3 and J is TRBJ1-3; possibly TRBD1 for D (5 bases). This CDR3 is built from 15 residues. Between the trimmed V and J ends, which lost 5 bases and 0 bases, there was a span of 11 bases. Germline CDR1 and CDR2: SGHTA and FQGTGA. The CDR3 nucleotides are TGTGCCAGCAGCCGTACAGGCGGCTCTGGAAACACCATATATTTT. Translation: CASSRTGGSGNTIYF.

V and J are TRBV6-1 and TRBJ2-4, with D hard to call. The CDR3 covers 13 residues. Trimming pared 2 bases from V and 5 bases from J, leaving 7 bases between. Germline V CDR1 and CDR2: MNHNS, SASEGT. CDR3 sequence reads: CASSELGQNIQYF. CDR3 sequence (DNA): TGTGCCAGCAGTGAACTTGGGCAAAACATTCAGTACTTC.

This sequence joins TRBV12-3 or TRBV12-4 and TRBJ2-1; no clear D. The germline V and J ends were trimmed by 3 bases and 7 bases, with 7 bases remaining between them. CDR3 length: 12 amino acids. The CDR3 protein is CASSFSRNEQFF. CDR3 bases: TGTGCCAGCAGTTTTTCGCGGAATGAGCAGTTCTTC.

The rearrangement joins TRBV19 to TRBJ2-2; 8 positions match TRBD2. Germline V gene lookup returns CDR1 LNHDA and CDR2 SQIVND (reference sequence). This CDR3 has 14 residues. V was clipped by 7 bases and J by 4 bases; unmatched bases: 5. The CDR3 DNA follows: TGTGCCAGTAAGCGGGAGACGAGCACCGGGGAGCTGTTTTTT. Translated: CASKRETSTGELFF.

The chain links TRBV18 to TRBJ1-2, with 7 bases that match TRBD1. V lost 3 bases, J lost 6 bases, and 7 bases stayed unmatched. This CDR3 has 14 amino acids. Germline V gene data show CDR1 as KGHSH and CDR2 as LQKENI. The CDR3 loop reads CASSPTGAGDGYTF. The CDR3 DNA is TGTGCCAGCTCACCCACAGGGGCTGGAGATGGCTACACCTTC.

For the CDR3, the DNA is TGCAGTGCTAGTCGTCGAGCGGGGCTCACCGGGGAGCTGTTTTTT. Its translation: CSASRRAGLTGELFF. The rearrangement uses TRBV20-1 and TRBJ2-2, with 7 bases identical to TRBD2. V lost 3 bases and J lost 4; bases outside the gene matches: 8. Germline loops: CDR1 DFQATT, CDR2 SNEGSKA (reference sequence). The CDR3 length is 15 residues.

The V gene is TRBV27, the J gene TRBJ2-7; D perhaps matches TRBD1 (5 bases). Germline lookup yields CDR1 MNHEY and CDR2 SMNVEV (reference sequence). There are 16 residues in the CDR3. V was clipped by 2 bases and J by 5 bases, with 19 bases between them. The CDR3 DNA follows: TGTGCCAGCAGTTTACGGCGGCAGGGAAGTTTCCACGAGCAGTACTTC. As protein: CASSLRRQGSFHEQYF.

This clone was counted once. The chain carries TRBV6-2 or TRBV6-3 and TRBJ2-3; tentative D call: TRBD2 (6 bases). The CDR3 has 15 amino acids. CDR1 and CDR2 from the germline V gene are MNHEY and SVGEGT. Trimming shortened V by 3 bases and J by 2 bases, and 12 bases separated the two germline ends. CDR3 protein: CASSYPGTFTDTQYF. CDR3 bases: TGTGCCAGCAGTTATCCCGGGACTTTCACAGATACGCAGTATTTT.

The CDR3 DNA reads TGTGCCAGCACTACCGGCCAGGGGAGCGCCTACGAGCAGTACTTC. It encodes CASTTGQGSAYEQYF. The rearrangement links TRBV5-8 to TRBJ2-7, with D possibly TRBD1 on 6 matching bases. Germline V gives CDR1 SGHTS, CDR2 YDEGEE. The V and J ends lost 6 bases and 2 bases respectively, with 18 bases between them. The CDR3 is 15 amino acids.

The J gene is TRBJ1-4, the V gene TRBV7-9, with 8 bases aligning to TRBD1. Per the germline V gene, CDR1 is SEHNR and CDR2 is FQNEAQ (reference sequence). This CDR3 is built from 14 residues. V trimming: 5 bases; J trimming: 2 bases; junction bases outside the gene matches: 1. CDR3 sequence reads: CASSRTGTNEKLFF. CDR3 nucleotides: TGTGCCAGCAGCCGGACAGGGACTAATGAAAAACTGTTTTTT.

V is TRBV18 and J is TRBJ1-2; D ambiguous. The CDR3 consists of 13 residues. CDR1 KGHSH and CDR2 LQKENI come from the germline V gene. V gave up 3 bases and J gave up 8 bases, with 13 bases separating them. The chain's CDR3 is CASSPGQLGGYTF. The CDR3 coding sequence is TGTGCCAGCTCACCGGGCCAGCTCGGCGGCTACACCTTC.

The chain has TRBV2 and TRBJ1-2; no clear D gene. The CDR3 is 13 residues long. Germline CDR1 reads SNHLY; CDR2 reads FYNNEI. The V and J ends lost 0 bases and 8 bases respectively, with 10 bases between them. CDR3 nucleotides: TGTGCCAGCAGTGAAGCGCCCAGCGGAGGCTACACCTTC. This encodes CASSEAPSGGYTF.

V is TRBV29-1 and J is TRBJ2-7; D might be TRBD2 (6 bases). Germline V gene sequence: CDR1 SQVTM, CDR2 ANQGSEA. This CDR3 spans 12 amino acids. Trimming removed 6 bases from V and 2 bases from J, with 11 bases in between. Here the CDR3 reads CSVLSGTYEQYF. The CDR3 DNA is TGCAGCGTGCTTAGCGGTACCTACGAGCAGTACTTC.

The chain employs TRBV7-2 and TRBJ1-2; 11 bases agree with TRBD1. Germline V gives CDR1 SGHTA, CDR2 FQGNSA. The CDR3 loop spans 16 amino acids. V was clipped by 3 bases and J by 2 bases; unmatched bases: 5. The CDR3 DNA sequence: TGTGCCAGCAGCTTTCCGGGACAGGGGGGAAACTATGGCTACACCTTC. Its translation: CASSFPGQGGNYGYTF.

This chain connects TRBV11-2 to TRBJ2-2, with TRBD2 as a possible D gene (6 bases). CDR3 length: 15 residues. Trimming took off 1 base at V and 6 bases at J, with 12 bases between the two ends. Germline V gene sequence: CDR1 SGHAT, CDR2 FQNNGV. The DNA for the CDR3 is TGTGCCAGCAGCTTAGTTCGGGAGTGGCCCGGGGAGCTGTTTTTT. Translating it yields CASSLVREWPGELFF.

The CDR3 DNA reads TGCGCCAGCAGCCAGGGATGGACAGGGGGCGGCTACACCTTC. Its translation is CASSQGWTGGGYTF. The gene calls are TRBV4-1 and TRBJ1-2; the match to TRBD1 covers 11 bases. J lost 8 bases, V lost 3 bases, and 5 bases had no gene match. The germline gives CDR1 MGHRA, CDR2 YSYEKL. The CDR3 length is 14 residues.

The rearrangement links TRBV7-2 to TRBJ2-7; D call uncertain. This CDR3 has 15 amino acids. V was shortened by 5 bases and J by 1 base, with 15 bases between the two germline ends. Germline CDR1 and CDR2: SGHTA and FQGNSA. The CDR3 is CASSPRNAQSYEQYF. The CDR3 bases are TGTGCCAGCAGCCCCAGGAACGCCCAGTCCTACGAGCAGTACTTC.